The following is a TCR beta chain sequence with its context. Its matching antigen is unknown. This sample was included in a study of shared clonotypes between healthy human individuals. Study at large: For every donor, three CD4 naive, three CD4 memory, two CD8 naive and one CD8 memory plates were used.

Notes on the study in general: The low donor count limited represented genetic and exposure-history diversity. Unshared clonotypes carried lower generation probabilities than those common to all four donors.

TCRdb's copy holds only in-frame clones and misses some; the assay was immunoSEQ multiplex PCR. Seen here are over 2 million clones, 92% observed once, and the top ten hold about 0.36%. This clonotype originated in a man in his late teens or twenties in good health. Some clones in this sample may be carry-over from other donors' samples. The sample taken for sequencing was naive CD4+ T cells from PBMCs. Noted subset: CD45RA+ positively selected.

DNA for the CDR3: TGTGCCAGCAGTTACGGGGGGATGGTACGCTACTTC. The encoded protein is CASSYGGMVRYF. The chain carries TRBV6-6 and TRBJ2-7, with D tentatively TRBD2 (6 bases). This CDR3 region has 12 residues. CDR1 and CDR2 from the germline V gene are MNHNY and SVGAGI (reference sequence). Trimming pared 2 bases from V and 13 bases from J, leaving 15 bases between.